A single sample gave rise to the 27 T cell receptor beta chains below, sequenced in a study of blood T cell repertoires in COVID-19. Clones were sequenced by immunoSEQ multiplex PCR, and TCRdb holds only the in-frame ones, with some missing. The sample consists of around 230,000 clones, 65% to 90% of them appearing once. The source material was peripheral blood. These receptors originate from a man aged 50-59 years with COVID-19, enrolled during active disease.

This clone was seen just once. The chain is built from TRBV6-1 and TRBJ1-2; a weak D match, TRBD1 (6 bases). Germline CDR1 is MNHNS and CDR2 is SASEGT. Trimming took off 5 bases at V and 0 bases at J, with 10 bases between the two ends. This CDR3 is built from 14 residues. The CDR3 region is CASSYGTPNYGYTF. The CDR3 coding sequence is TGTGCCAGCAGTTATGGGACACCTAACTATGGCTACACCTTC.

The chain combines TRBV4-2 with TRBJ1-3; 9 bases line up with TRBD1. V shed 3 bases and J 1 base; nucleotides not matched to a gene: 7. Looked up from germline, CDR1 is LGHNA and CDR2 is YNFKEQ. The CDR3 is made up of 17 amino acids. CDR3 sequence reads: CASSQSVGQGSGNTIYF. In nucleotides, the CDR3 is TGTGCCAGCAGCCAGTCGGTGGGACAGGGATCTGGAAACACCATATATTTT.

This chain connects TRBV30 to TRBJ1-6; D might be TRBD1 (5 bases). The CDR3 runs 14 residues. Deletions cut 4 bases from V and 7 bases from J, with 14 bases between. CDR1 is GTSNPN, CDR2 SVGIG, per germline (reference sequence). CDR3 loop: CAWNHRDLNSPLHF. The DNA for the CDR3 is TGTGCCTGGAACCACCGGGACTTAAATTCACCCCTCCACTTT.

The chain carries TRBV30 and TRBJ2-1, with a tentative D call TRBD2 (5 bases). V lost 3 bases and J lost 0, with 12 bases in between. From germline, CDR1 is GTSNPN and CDR2 SVGIG (reference sequence). The CDR3 runs to 15 residues. This CDR3 is CAWRPLGSSYNEQFF. CDR3 DNA sequence: TGTGCCTGGAGACCGCTGGGGAGCTCCTACAATGAGCAGTTCTTC.

V and J are TRBV10-2 and TRBJ1-2; 8 bases map to TRBD1. The length of the CDR3 is 13 residues. From germline, CDR1 is WSHSY and CDR2 SAAADI. Germline trimming cut 3 bases from V and 7 bases from J; bases unmatched to any gene: 4. Written as DNA, the CDR3 is TGCGCCAGCAGTGAACAGGGGGATTTTGGCTACACCTTC. Protein: CASSEQGDFGYTF.

The chain carries TRBV5-4 and TRBJ1-2; TRBD1 matches 12 bases. The J segment lost 4 bases and the V segment lost 4 bases, leaving 5 bases of the junction unmatched. The CDR3 is 15 residues long. Germline values: CDR1 SGHNT, CDR2 YYREEE (reference sequence). The CDR3 sequence is CASSLGTGGPYGYTF. The CDR3 DNA is TGTGCCAGCAGCCTTGGGACAGGGGGCCCCTATGGCTACACCTTC.

This chain links TRBV30 with TRBJ2-3; D uncertain. The germline gives CDR1 GTSNPN, CDR2 SVGIG (reference sequence). The CDR3 contains 13 residues. V lost 0 bases, J lost 4 bases, and 8 bases lay in between. The CDR3 DNA follows: TGTGCCTGGAGTGTACTTCTCTCAGATACGCAGTATTTT. Amino acids: CAWSVLLSDTQYF.

The V gene is TRBV14, the J gene TRBJ2-5, with TRBD2 matching 10 bases. CDR3 size: 16 residues. V lost 0 bases to trimming and J lost 4 bases; unmatched junction nucleotides: 5. CDR1 and CDR2 from the germline V gene are SGHDN and FVKESK. CDR3 sequence reads: CASSQDKRGGRETQYF. The CDR3 DNA is TGTGCCAGCAGCCAAGACAAGCGGGGGGGCCGAGAGACCCAGTACTTC.

The chain couples TRBV15 to TRBJ1-6; TRBD1 agrees at 8 bases. CDR1 and CDR2 from the germline V gene are LNHNV and YYDKDF (reference sequence). This CDR3 has 15 amino acids. V lost 2 bases and J lost 6; bases outside the gene matches: 3. The CDR3 DNA follows: TGTGCCACCAGCAGACCGGACAGGGTTAATTCACCCCTCCACTTT. Translating it yields CATSRPDRVNSPLHF.

This clone has only a few counts. The chain combines TRBV7-9 with TRBJ2-6, with D unresolved. The CDR3 consists of 12 residues. Germline loops: CDR1 SEHNR, CDR2 FQNEAQ (reference sequence). V was clipped by 8 bases and J by 5 bases, with 7 bases between them. This chain's CDR3 is CASSDRANVLTF. The DNA of the CDR3 is TGTGCCAGCTCAGACAGGGCCAACGTCCTGACTTTC. Looking up the rest from reference TRBV7-9 and TRBJ2-6 gives the full variable domain: DTGVSQNPRHKITKRGQNVTFRCDPISEHNRLYWYRQTLGQGPEFLTYFQNEAQLEKSRLLSDRFSAERPKGSFSTLEIQRTEQGDSAMYLCASSDRANVLTFGAGSRLTVL.

This clone is a singleton in its sample. CDR3 residues: CASSLRLAGGEQFF. In DNA, the CDR3 is TGTGCCAGCTCACTAAGACTAGCGGGGGGTGAGCAGTTCTTC. The chain couples TRBV18 to TRBJ2-1; TRBD2 agrees at 13 bases. This CDR3 is built from 14 residues. J gave up 9 bases and V 4 bases, and 3 bases lay outside the gene matches. Germline-derived CDR1 and CDR2 are KGHSH and LQKENI.

This clone has just one count. This chain joins TRBV25-1 and TRBJ2-1; 14 bases fit TRBD2. Germline loops: CDR1 MGHDK, CDR2 SYGVNS. This CDR3 contains 16 residues. With 3 bases clipped from V and 10 bases from J, the junction kept 8 bases outside the gene matches. This CDR3 reads CASSEPGTSGGMEQFF. Here the CDR3 DNA reads TGTGCCAGCAGTGAGCCCGGGACTAGCGGGGGAATGGAGCAGTTCTTC.

The rearrangement joins TRBV7-9 to TRBJ2-5, with 8 bases fitting TRBD1. The germline CDR1 and CDR2 sequences are SEHNR and FQNEAQ (reference sequence). The CDR3 has 16 residues. The V and J ends lost 1 base and 6 bases, in that order; junction bases with no gene match: 10. CDR3 sequence reads: CASSLDLRTGIKTQYF. DNA of the CDR3: TGTGCCAGCAGCTTAGATCTTAGGACAGGGATAAAGACCCAGTACTTC.

This chain joins TRBV19 and TRBJ2-5, with 9 bases lining up with TRBD1. The germline V gene encodes CDR1 LNHDA and CDR2 SQIVND (reference sequence). This CDR3 has 14 amino acids. Trimming removed 10 bases from V and 6 bases from J; junction bases left unmatched: 12. The CDR3 spells CATTPGQGRQTQYF. CDR3 in DNA: TGTGCCACCACACCGGGACAGGGTAGGCAGACCCAGTACTTC.

This chain joins TRBV15 and TRBJ1-2; TRBD1 aligns across 10 bases. The CDR3 is 15 residues long. The V and J ends lost 3 bases and 1 base, in that order; junction bases with no gene match: 2. Germline V lookup: CDR1 LNHNV, CDR2 YYDKDF (reference sequence). CDR3 loop: CATSRDRGDNYGYTF. CDR3 nucleotides: TGTGCCACCAGCAGGGACAGGGGGGATAACTATGGCTACACCTTC. The full variable domain, rest sourced from reference TRBV15 and TRBJ1-2, is DAMVIQNPRYQVTQFGKPVTLSCSQTLNHNVMYWYQQKSSQAPKLLFHYYDKDFNNEADTPDNFQSRRPNTSFCFLDIRSPGLGDTAMYLCATSRDRGDNYGYTFGSGTRLTVV.

V usage is TRBV28 and J usage is TRBJ2-7, with a weak D call TRBD1 (5 bases). V lost 5 bases, J lost 3 bases, and 11 bases lay in between. This CDR3 is 13 amino acids long. Per germline, CDR1 MDHEN and CDR2 SYDVKM. In DNA, the CDR3 is TGTGCCAGCAGTCTAAACCAGGGCTACGAGCAGTACTTC. Protein product: CASSLNQGYEQYF.

This clone showed up just once. This sample includes further DNA sequences coding for the same CDR3. The V gene is TRBV5-1, the J gene TRBJ2-7, with D possibly matching TRBD1 (7 bases). V was cut by 4 bases and J by 3 bases, with 11 bases left in between. The CDR3 is 13 residues long. In germline, CDR1 is SGHRS, CDR2 YFSETQ. The CDR3, as DNA: TGCGCCAGCAGCCGCGGGGACAGCTACGAGCAGTACTTC. It is translated as CASSRGDSYEQYF.

The rearrangement uses TRBV4-2 and TRBJ2-7; 12 bases are a match to TRBD2. V dropped 1 base and J dropped 3; count of bases not matched to a gene: 10. CDR1 is LGHNA, CDR2 YNFKEQ, per germline. This CDR3 is 18 amino acids long. The DNA for the CDR3 is TGTGCCAGCAGCCAAGGACCACCGAAGACTAGCGGGGGCTACGAGCAGTACTTC. This translates into CASSQGPPKTSGGYEQYF.

This rearrangement joins TRBV6-5 to TRBJ2-7, with 9 bases aligning to TRBD1. The CDR3 is made up of 15 amino acids. The junction had 8 bases not matched to a gene; V was cut back by 4 bases and J by 4 bases. From germline, CDR1 is MNHEY and CDR2 SVGAGI. CDR3: CASSFTGTGIYEQYF. CDR3 DNA sequence: TGTGCCAGCAGTTTCACCGGGACAGGGATTTACGAGCAGTACTTC.

Here the CDR3 reads CASSITTGGYNEQFF. DNA of the CDR3: TGTGCCAGCAGTATAACTACAGGGGGATACAATGAGCAGTTCTTC. The chain is built from TRBV6-5 and TRBJ2-1, with 8 positions matching TRBD1. This CDR3 has 15 residues. The V and J ends lost 5 bases and 4 bases, in that order; junction bases with no gene match: 7. The germline gives CDR1 MNHEY, CDR2 SVGAGI.

The V and J genes are TRBV6-1 and TRBJ2-3, with 12 bases that match TRBD2. Germline V gene data show CDR1 as MNHNS and CDR2 as SASEGT. Germline trimming cut 3 bases from V and 4 bases from J; bases unmatched to any gene: 11. There are 18 residues in the CDR3. The CDR3 is CASSDISTGTSGSDTQYF. In DNA form, the CDR3 reads TGTGCCAGCAGTGACATATCTACCGGGACTAGCGGGTCAGATACGCAGTATTTT.

This rearrangement joins TRBV5-1 to TRBJ1-2; tentative D call: TRBD1 (6 bases). The germline CDR1 and CDR2 sequences are SGHRS and YFSETQ. Trimming took 1 base from V and 6 from J, leaving 7 bases between them. The CDR3 contains 12 residues. This CDR3 reads CASSLSGDGYTF. The CDR3 DNA follows: TGCGCCAGCAGCTTGTCAGGGGATGGCTACACCTTC.

As regards this clone: Additional DNA sequences in this sample encode the identical CDR3. Here the CDR3 DNA reads TGCAGCGTGAGAGCCGGGACAGGGAACACCGGGGAGCTGTTTTTT. This sequence encodes CSVRAGTGNTGELFF. V usage is TRBV29-1 and J usage is TRBJ2-2, with TRBD1 identical over 8 bases. From germline, CDR1 is SQVTM and CDR2 ANQGSEA. This CDR3 spans 15 amino acids. Trimming cost V 6 bases and J 1 base; bases outside gene matches: 7.

The chain couples TRBV3-1 (or the pseudogene TRBV3-2) to TRBJ2-1, with 10 nucleotides matching TRBD2. Germline-derived CDR1 and CDR2 are LGHDT and YNNKEL (reference sequence). The CDR3 runs 15 residues. J lost 6 bases, V lost 4 bases, and 6 bases had no gene match. The CDR3 bases are TGTGCCAGCAGCCCTACTGGACTAGCGGCCAATGAGCAGTTCTTC. This sequence encodes CASSPTGLAANEQFF.

This chain connects TRBV28 to TRBJ1-6; a possible D gene is TRBD1 (6 bases). The length of the CDR3 is 14 residues. Trimming took 5 bases from V and 5 from J, leaving 10 bases between them. The germline V gene encodes CDR1 MDHEN and CDR2 SYDVKM. The CDR3 DNA reads TGTGCCAGCAGTCCCGACAGGAATAATTCACCCCTCCACTTT. Its protein product is CASSPDRNNSPLHF.

Only a few counts were recorded for this clone. This CDR3 is CATRSNRADTQYF. The CDR3 DNA reads as TGTGCCACGCGTTCAAACAGGGCAGATACGCAGTATTTT. This rearrangement joins TRBV24-1 to TRBJ2-3; TRBD1 is a possible D gene (6 bases). This CDR3 is 13 amino acids long. Germline loops: CDR1 KGHDR, CDR2 SFDVKD. Trimming took 10 bases from V and 4 from J, leaving 14 bases between them.

The V and J genes are TRBV2 and TRBJ1-6; TRBD1 is a possible D gene (6 bases). Germline CDR1 reads SNHLY; CDR2 reads FYNNEI. The CDR3 is 14 residues long. Trimming removed 3 bases from V and 9 bases from J, with 12 bases in between. CDR3: CASSDRGLGSPLHF. The CDR3 DNA follows: TGTGCCAGCAGTGACAGGGGTCTTGGTTCACCCCTCCACTTT.